These 3 T cell receptor beta chains share one sample of origin, sequenced in a study of blood T cells in healthy people across ages. The second PCR ran roughly 7 to 11 cycles with a sample-barcoded 5' primer and J-beta primers. TCRdb reprocessed the 5' RACE reads via MiXCR and lists one record per CDR3 protein. The profile covers 1.2 million to 1.5 million distinct CDR3 sequences, with approximately 59% appearing a single time and 6.5% to 8% taken by the ten largest. Sequenced sample: blood. The receptors here all came from a man aged 18-30 years in good health.

The CDR3 spells CASSAGTGGNTEAFF. The CDR3, as DNA: TGTGCCAGCAGCGCGGGGACAGGGGGGAACACTGAAGCTTTCTTT. The chain recombines TRBV7-6 with TRBJ1-1, with 11 bases fitting TRBD1. CDR1 is SGHVS and CDR2 is FNYEAQ in the germline V gene. The CDR3 has 15 amino acids. The V and J ends lost 5 bases and 1 base, in that order; junction bases with no gene match: 3.

The table lists this clonotype with a few counts. CDR3 bases: TGTGCCATCAGTGGGCACTCAGCGGGAGTCTCGACATATGGAAACTACGAGCAGTACTTC. Translating it yields CAISGHSAGVSTYGNYEQYF. The gene calls are TRBV10-3 and TRBJ2-7; 8 bases map to TRBD2. CDR1 ENHRY and CDR2 SYGVKD come from the germline V gene. Trimming removed 4 bases from V and 3 bases from J; junction bases left unmatched: 23. The CDR3 has 20 residues.

This chain joins TRBV3-1 and TRBJ2-1; the D is unclear. The CDR3 is 15 residues long. V lost 4 bases to trimming and J lost 4 bases, with 14 bases between them. Germline CDR1 is LGHDT and CDR2 is YNNKEL (reference sequence). CDR3 nucleotides: TGTGCCAGCAGCCCTCTCGACGTCCCGTACAATGAGCAGTTCTTC. This gives the protein CASSPLDVPYNEQFF.